Each of the 21 T cell receptor beta chains below was sequenced from the same sample in a study of OX40 agonist ivuxolimab in advanced cancers. TCRdb keeps only in-frame clones here, not all; method: immunoSEQ multiplex PCR. The data contain 25,000 to 35,000 clones, more than 70% of them singletons. The material was CD4+ or CD8+ T cells sorted from blood, obtained in a trial of the OX40 agonist ivuxolimab. The receptors come from an adult with an advanced solid tumor such as melanoma, head and neck, liver or kidney cancer.

This chain joins TRBV6-1 and TRBJ1-2; TRBD1 might be the D (6 bases). Germline V gives CDR1 MNHNS, CDR2 SASEGT. The CDR3 sequence is 13 residues long. Trimming pared 1 base from V and 4 bases from J, leaving 7 bases between. The DNA for the CDR3 is TGTGCCAGCAGTGAAGGGACAGCCTATGGCTACACCTTC. This translates into CASSEGTAYGYTF.

The chain couples TRBV29-1 to TRBJ1-1, with D tentatively TRBD1 (6 bases). Germline CDR1 is SQVTM and CDR2 is ANQGSEA. The CDR3 consists of 14 residues. The V end was cut by 3 bases, the J end by 5 bases, with 16 bases between. CDR3 loop: CSVDNRQGRTEAFF. In DNA, the CDR3 is TGCAGCGTTGATAATCGCCAGGGGAGAACTGAAGCTTTCTTT.

The genes are TRBV11-2 and TRBJ1-1; D remains ambiguous. V was pared by 2 bases and J by 11 bases, with 12 bases between. Germline CDR1 SGHAT, CDR2 FQNNGV. CDR3 length: 12 residues. CDR3 coding DNA: TGTGCCAGCAGCTTAAGTTTCGGGGTGGCTTTCTTT. This sequence encodes CASSLSFGVAFF.

The chain has TRBV5-6 and TRBJ2-3, with 9 bases matching TRBD2. This CDR3 is 17 amino acids long. Per the germline V gene, CDR1 is SGHDT and CDR2 is YYEEEE. The V gene end was trimmed by 0 bases and the J gene end by 1 base; junction bases not matched to a gene: 6. As DNA, the CDR3 is TGTGCCAGCAGCTTGGGTAGTCGCGGGGGGGGCACAGATACGCAGTATTTT. It is translated as CASSLGSRGGGTDTQYF.

The chain employs TRBV13 and TRBJ1-1; D possibly corresponds to TRBD1 (5 bases). The V end was cut by 4 bases, the J end by 4 bases, with 10 bases between. Germline V gene lookup returns CDR1 PRHDT and CDR2 FYEKMQ (reference sequence). The CDR3 totals 13 residues. The CDR3 region is CASSSREFTEAFF. The CDR3 DNA is TGTGCCAGCAGCTCCAGGGAATTCACTGAAGCTTTCTTT. Using reference TRBV13 and TRBJ1-1 for the parts outside the CDR3, the full variable domain is AAGVIQSPRHLIKEKRETATLKCYPIPRHDTVYWYQQGPGQDPQFLISFYEKMQSDKGSIPDRFSAQQFSDYHSELNMSSLELGDSALYFCASSSREFTEAFFGQGTRLTVV.

This sequence joins TRBV27 and TRBJ2-7; a weak D match, TRBD2 (5 bases). In germline, CDR1 is MNHEY, CDR2 SMNVEV (reference sequence). The CDR3 covers 13 residues. V shed 1 base and J shed 5 bases, with 9 bases lying between them. The CDR3 nucleotides are TGTGCCAGCAGTTTATGGGAGTCCCACGAGCAGTACTTC. Protein product: CASSLWESHEQYF.

V is TRBV5-1 and J is TRBJ2-3; TRBD1 agrees at 10 bases. The CDR3 loop spans 15 amino acids. With 7 bases clipped from V and 2 bases from J, the junction kept 7 bases outside the gene matches. CDR1 SGHRS and CDR2 YFSETQ come from the germline V gene. The CDR3 loop reads CASAPGQGFTDTQYF. The CDR3 DNA reads TGCGCCAGCGCACCGGGACAGGGGTTCACAGATACGCAGTATTTT. Looking up the rest from reference TRBV5-1 and TRBJ2-3 gives the full variable domain: KAGVTQTPRYLIKTRGQQVTLSCSPISGHRSVSWYQQTPGQGLQFLFEYFSETQRNKGNFPGRFSGRQFSNSRSEMNVSTLELGDSALYLCASAPGQGFTDTQYFGPGTRLTVL.

The gene calls are TRBV27 and TRBJ1-1; the D is unclear. Germline V gene lookup returns CDR1 MNHEY and CDR2 SMNVEV (reference sequence). Between the trimmed V and J ends, which lost 8 bases and 3 bases, there was a span of 10 bases. The CDR3 is 12 residues long. For the CDR3, the DNA is TGTGCCAGCCGGGGAGGGTACACTGAAGCTTTCTTT. Amino acids: CASRGGYTEAFF.

The chain carries TRBV28 and TRBJ2-5, with a weak D call TRBD1 (6 bases). Trimming took off 3 bases at V and 4 bases at J, with 12 bases between the two ends. Germline CDR1 reads MDHEN; CDR2 reads SYDVKM. This CDR3 contains 14 residues. CDR3 loop: CASSFADRLETQYF. CDR3 sequence (DNA): TGTGCCAGCAGTTTCGCGGACAGACTAGAGACCCAGTACTTC.

The chain is built from TRBV27 and TRBJ2-1; 8 bases map to TRBD2. From germline, CDR1 is MNHEY and CDR2 SMNVEV (reference sequence). The CDR3 loop spans 13 amino acids. Trimming took 10 bases from V and 3 from J; bases not matched to a gene: 5. CDR3 region: CATAGGYYNEQFF. In DNA form, the CDR3 reads TGTGCCACCGCGGGAGGCTACTACAATGAGCAGTTCTTC.

V gene TRBV29-1 combines with J gene TRBJ2-7; TRBD1 matches 10 bases. The CDR3 sequence is 15 residues long. CDR1 and CDR2 from the germline V gene are SQVTM and ANQGSEA. Trimming at V came to 3 bases and at J to 4 bases, leaving 9 bases not matched to a gene. The chain's CDR3 is CSVDRGQGTAYEQYF. The CDR3 DNA is TGCAGCGTTGACCGGGGACAGGGGACAGCTTACGAGCAGTACTTC.

The chain couples TRBV29-1 to TRBJ2-3; 8 positions match TRBD1. V trimming: 7 bases; J trimming: 5 bases; junction bases outside the gene matches: 11. The CDR3 is 14 amino acids. Germline CDR1 SQVTM, CDR2 ANQGSEA. This CDR3 is CSATYNRGEDTQYF. CDR3 DNA: TGCAGCGCCACCTACAACAGGGGGGAAGATACGCAGTATTTT.

J is TRBJ2-3 and V is TRBV11-2; perhaps TRBD1 as D (5 bases). CDR3 length: 15 residues. With 2 bases removed from V and 2 bases from J, the gap between germline ends came to 11 bases. The germline V gene encodes CDR1 SGHAT and CDR2 FQNNGV. CDR3 DNA sequence: TGTGCCAGCAGCTTACAGGGTTACTTCACAGATACGCAGTATTTT. Protein: CASSLQGYFTDTQYF.

The chain combines TRBV27 with TRBJ2-1; 7 bases match TRBD1. Per the germline V gene, CDR1 is MNHEY and CDR2 is SMNVEV (reference sequence). The CDR3 totals 13 residues. V gave up 7 bases and J gave up 9 bases; unmatched junction bases: 9. CDR3 DNA sequence: TGTGCCAGCACCGTAACAGGGGCTGGTGAGCAGTTCTTC. Its protein product is CASTVTGAGEQFF.

The rearrangement uses TRBV7-9 and TRBJ2-7; TRBD2 might be the D (6 bases). V lost 2 bases and J lost 0, with 8 bases in between. The germline V gene has CDR1 SEHNR and CDR2 FQNEAQ (reference sequence). The CDR3 is 14 amino acids. As DNA, the CDR3 is TGTGCCAGCAGCTTAAGGGACTTCTCCTACGAGCAGTACTTC. This translates into CASSLRDFSYEQYF.

This chain joins TRBV10-3 and TRBJ1-6; TRBD1 is a possible D gene (5 bases). The V end was cut by 6 bases, the J end by 4 bases, with 13 bases between. The CDR3 sequence is 15 residues long. Germline V gene data show CDR1 as ENHRY and CDR2 as SYGVKD. CDR3 in amino acids: CAIRDGTVYNSPLHF. The CDR3 nucleotides are TGTGCCATCAGGGACGGGACGGTTTATAATTCACCCCTCCACTTT.

This sequence joins TRBV7-6 and TRBJ2-2; 8 bases map to TRBD2. The CDR3 loop spans 19 amino acids. V shed 5 bases, J shed 3 bases, and the junction held 17 bases outside the gene matches. CDR1 and CDR2 (germline): SGHVS, FNYEAQ. The CDR3 loop is CASSQTSGGAGVYTGELFF. In DNA form, the CDR3 reads TGTGCCAGCAGCCAAACGAGCGGGGGAGCGGGGGTCTACACCGGGGAGCTGTTTTTT.

The CDR3: CASSQDRGLPQPQHF. The CDR3, as DNA: TGCGCCAGCAGCCAAGACAGGGGGCTTCCTCAGCCCCAGCATTTT. The chain recombines TRBV4-1 with TRBJ1-5; TRBD1 agrees at 8 bases. V shed 0 bases and J 6 bases; nucleotides not matched to a gene: 4. The CDR3 spans 15 residues. The germline gives CDR1 MGHRA, CDR2 YSYEKL.

In nucleotides, the CDR3 is TGTGCCAGTTCGCCATTCCCGGGACTGCAAGAGGAGTTCTTC. Translating gives CASSPFPGLQEEFF. The chain employs TRBV19 and TRBJ2-1; D perhaps matches TRBD2 (6 bases). The germline V gene encodes CDR1 LNHDA and CDR2 SQIVND (reference sequence). The CDR3 runs to 14 residues. V was cut by 8 bases and J by 14 bases, with 25 bases left in between.

This clone occurred a few times. This sample includes further DNA sequences coding for the same CDR3. The rearrangement uses TRBV19 and TRBJ1-5; D call uncertain. Trimming cost V 1 base and J 4 bases, with 8 bases left between them. Per germline, CDR1 LNHDA and CDR2 SQIVND (reference sequence). The CDR3 length is 14 residues. CDR3 sequence reads: CASSIVPLNQPQHF. The CDR3 DNA reads as TGTGCCAGTAGTATAGTGCCCCTGAATCAGCCCCAGCATTTT.

The chain joins TRBV7-2 to TRBJ2-5; no firm D call. The J call is doubtful: the DNA matches TRBJ2-7 better. There are 13 residues in the CDR3. CDR1 and CDR2 from the germline V gene are SGHTA and FQGNSA. The CDR3 loop is CASSTAQSYEQYF. CDR3 nucleotide sequence: TGTGCCAGCAGTACGGCACAATCCTACGAGCAGTACTTC.